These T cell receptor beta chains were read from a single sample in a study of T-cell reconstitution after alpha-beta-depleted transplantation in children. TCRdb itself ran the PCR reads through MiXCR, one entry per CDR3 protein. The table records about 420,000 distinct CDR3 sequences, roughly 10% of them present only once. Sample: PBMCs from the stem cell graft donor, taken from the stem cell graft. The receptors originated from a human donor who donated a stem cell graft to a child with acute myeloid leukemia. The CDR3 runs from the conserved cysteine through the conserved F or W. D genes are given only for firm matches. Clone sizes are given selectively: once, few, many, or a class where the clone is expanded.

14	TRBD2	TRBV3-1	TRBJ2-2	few	CASSPGRVAGELFF	TGTGCCAGCAGCCCGGGGAGGGTAGCCGGGGAGCTGTTTTTT
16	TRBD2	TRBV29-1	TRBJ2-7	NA	CSVDFGLAGGAYEQYF	TGCAGCGTTGATTTCGGGCTAGCGGGAGGCGCCTACGAGCAGTACTTC
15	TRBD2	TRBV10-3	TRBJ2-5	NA	CAISDPTSGRQTQYF	TGTGCCATCAGTGACCCTACTAGCGGGAGACAGACCCAGTACTTC
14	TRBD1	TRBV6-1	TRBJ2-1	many	CASRPGQGYNEQFF	TGTGCCAGCAGACCGGGACAGGGCTACAATGAGCAGTTCTTC
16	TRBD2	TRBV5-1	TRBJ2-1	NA	CASSTPLAGINNEQFF	TGCGCCAGCAGCACCCCCCTAGCGGGTATCAACAATGAGCAGTTCTTC
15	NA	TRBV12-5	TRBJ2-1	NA	CASGLVQSPQHEQFF	TGTGCTAGTGGTTTGGTACAGTCCCCCCAGCATGAGCAGTTCTTC
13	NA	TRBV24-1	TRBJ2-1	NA	CGASDPPLNEQFF	TGTGGGGCCAGTGATCCGCCGTTGAATGAGCAGTTCTTC
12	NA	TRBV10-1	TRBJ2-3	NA	CASSDFTRAEYF	TGCGCCAGCAGTGACTTTACGAGGGCGGAGTATTTT
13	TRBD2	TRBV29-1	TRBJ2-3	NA	CSVGTREADTQYF	TGCAGCGTTGGTACGCGGGAGGCGGATACGCAGTATTTT
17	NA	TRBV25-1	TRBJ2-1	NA	CASSGSRDSKAYNEQFF	TGTGCCAGCAGTGGGTCCCGGGACTCCAAAGCCTACAATGAGCAGTTCTTC
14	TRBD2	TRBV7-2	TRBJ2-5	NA	CVSSLTSDQETQYF	TGTGTCAGCAGCTTGACTAGCGACCAAGAGACCCAGTACTTC
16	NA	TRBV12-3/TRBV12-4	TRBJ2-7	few	CASSPRGAVHSYEQYF	TGTGCCAGCAGTCCTCGGGGGGCGGTACACTCCTACGAGCAGTACTTC
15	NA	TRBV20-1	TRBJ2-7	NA	CSASPLERARDEQYF	TGCAGTGCTAGCCCTCTCGAGAGGGCCAGGGACGAGCAGTACTTC
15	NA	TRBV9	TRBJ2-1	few	CASRPGDALGNEQFF	TGTGCCAGCAGGCCTGGGGACGCTCTGGGAAATGAGCAGTTCTTC
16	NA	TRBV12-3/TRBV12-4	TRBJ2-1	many	CASSLDREFSYNEQFF	TGTGCCAGCAGTTTAGACCGGGAGTTTTCCTACAATGAGCAGTTCTTC
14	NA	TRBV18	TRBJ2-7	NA	CASSPGRTTYEQYF	TGTGCCAGCTCACCCGGGCGAACCACCTACGAGCAGTACTTC
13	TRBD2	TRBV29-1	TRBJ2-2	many	CSVDLAGGGELFF	TGCAGCGTTGATCTAGCGGGAGGAGGGGAGCTGTTTTTT
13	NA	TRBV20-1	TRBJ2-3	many	CSARGGGTDTQYF	TGCAGTGCTAGGGGTGGGGGGACAGATACGCAGTATTTT
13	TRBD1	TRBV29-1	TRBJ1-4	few	CSVGSGQGEKLFF	TGCAGCGTTGGTTCCGGACAGGGGGAAAAACTGTTTTTT
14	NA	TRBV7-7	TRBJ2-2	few	CASSLLVGTGELFF	TGTGCTAGCAGCTTATTGGTGGGCACCGGGGAGCTGTTTTTT
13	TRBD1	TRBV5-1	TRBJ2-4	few	CASSFEGADIQYF	TGCGCCAGCAGCTTCGAGGGGGCGGACATTCAGTACTTC
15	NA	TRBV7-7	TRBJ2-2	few	CASSSTTANTGELFF	TGTGCTAGCAGCTCGACGACAGCGAACACCGGGGAGCTGTTTTTT
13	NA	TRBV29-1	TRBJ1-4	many	CSVDTGMREKLFF	TGCAGCGTGGATACAGGGATGCGCGAAAAACTGTTTTTT
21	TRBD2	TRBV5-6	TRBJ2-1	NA	CASTFRWGAGGKPVSYNEQFF	TGTGCCAGCACCTTCAGGTGGGGTGCGGGGGGTAAGCCCGTCTCCTACAATGAGCAGTTCTTC
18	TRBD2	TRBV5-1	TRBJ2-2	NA	CASSLGLAGMGSDGELFF	TGCGCCAGCAGCCTCGGACTAGCGGGAATGGGTAGTGACGGGGAGCTGTTTTTT
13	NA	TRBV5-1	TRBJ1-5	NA	CASSLDQERPQHF	TGCGCCAGCAGCTTGGACCAGGAGCGGCCCCAGCATTTT
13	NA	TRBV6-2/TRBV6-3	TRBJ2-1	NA	CASSYWSHNEQFF	TGTGCCAGCAGTTACTGGTCTCACAATGAGCAGTTCTTC
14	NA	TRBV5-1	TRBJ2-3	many	CASSRGDSTDTQYF	TGCGCCAGCAGCAGAGGGGACAGCACAGATACGCAGTATTTT
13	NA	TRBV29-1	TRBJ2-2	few	CSVAQPNTGELFF	TGCAGCGTTGCCCAGCCGAACACCGGGGAGCTGTTTTTT
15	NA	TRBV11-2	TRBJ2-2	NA	CASSSDIGFSGELFF	TGTGCCAGCAGCTCAGACATAGGGTTCTCCGGGGAGCTGTTTTTT
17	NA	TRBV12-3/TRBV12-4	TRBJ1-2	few	CASSLTSSGLLFYGYTF	TGTGCCAGCAGTTTAACGTCGTCCGGCCTGCTATTCTATGGCTACACCTTC